This T cell receptor (beta chain) is from a study of cytomegalovirus exposure and HLA in healthy donors. PCR primers comprised 60 Vbeta and 13 Jbeta primers. Data came from immunoSEQ multiplex PCR; TCRdb stores just in-frame clones and leaves some out. The sample has 68,000 or so clones; the top ten hold 7.5% to 8%. The clonotype comes from a female donor in good health and CMV-seropositive. The sequenced sample was PBMCs.

The CDR3 region is CASGGDGNQPQHF. CDR3 DNA: TGTGCCAGCGGGGGGGATGGCAATCAGCCCCAGCATTTT. V and J are TRBV25-1 and TRBJ1-5, with D tentatively TRBD1 (5 bases). The CDR3 contains 13 residues. The germline CDR1 and CDR2 sequences are MGHDK and SYGVNS. The ends were cut back, 8 bases at V and 2 bases at J, with 10 bases in the middle.